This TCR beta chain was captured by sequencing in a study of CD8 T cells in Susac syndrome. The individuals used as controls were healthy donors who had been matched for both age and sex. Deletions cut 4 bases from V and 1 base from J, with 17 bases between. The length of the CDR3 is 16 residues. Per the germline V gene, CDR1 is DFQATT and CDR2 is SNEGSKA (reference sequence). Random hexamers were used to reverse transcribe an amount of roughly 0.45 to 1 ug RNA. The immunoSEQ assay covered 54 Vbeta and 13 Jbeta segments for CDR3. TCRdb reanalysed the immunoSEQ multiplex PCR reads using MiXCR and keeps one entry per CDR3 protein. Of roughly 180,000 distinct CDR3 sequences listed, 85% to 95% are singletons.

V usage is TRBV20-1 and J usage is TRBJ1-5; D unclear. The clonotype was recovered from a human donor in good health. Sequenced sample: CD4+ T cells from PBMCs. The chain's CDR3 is CSATQEEGVSNQPQHF. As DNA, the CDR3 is TGCAGTGCTACCCAGGAGGAGGGTGTGAGCAATCAGCCCCAGCATTTT.